Listed below are T cell receptor beta chains from one sample, sequenced in a study of blood T cell repertoires in COVID-19. Clones were read by immunoSEQ multiplex PCR, and TCRdb kept only the in-frame ones, dropping some. Of roughly 160,000 clones in the sample, roughly 85% are singletons; the top ten hold 1.1%. Sequencing used peripheral blood. The receptors stem from a man in his forties with acute or convalescent COVID-19. The CDR3 runs from the conserved cysteine through the conserved F or W. A D gene is named only where the DNA matches it firmly. Size tells how often a clone was seen (once, few, many) or the class of an expanded clone, and some rows leave it out.

D gene | clone size | J gene | V gene | CDR3 protein | CDR3 DNA
. | few | TRBJ1-6 | TRBV6-1 | CASSEGRHSPLHF | TGTGCCAGCAGTGAGGGCAGGCATTCACCCCTCCACTTT
. | once | TRBJ1-6 | TRBV19 | CASSIEGDNSPLHF | TGTGCCAGTAGTATAGAAGGGGATAATTCACCCCTCCACTTT
. | . | TRBJ1-2 | TRBV7-9 | CASSPVGKTYGYTF | TGTGCCAGCAGCCCCGTCGGGAAAACTTATGGCTACACCTTC
. | . | TRBJ1-1 | TRBV2 | CASSESRGAGTEAFF | TGTGCCAGCAGTGAATCGCGGGGGGCAGGCACTGAAGCTTTCTTT
. | . | TRBJ2-7 | TRBV6-5 | CASSYSVRVNEQYF | TGTGCCAGCAGTTACTCGGTCCGAGTTAACGAGCAGTACTTC
. | . | TRBJ1-2 | TRBV19 | CASRSTQGDYGYTF | TGTGCCAGTAGATCGACCCAAGGGGACTATGGCTACACCTTC
. | few | TRBJ1-5 | TRBV28 | CASRQQGNQPQHF | TGTGCCAGCAGACAACAGGGTAATCAGCCCCAGCATTTT
. | . | TRBJ2-5 | TRBV2 | CASSNTPDLQGTQYF | TGTGCCAGCAGTAACACACCGGACTTACAAGGGACCCAGTACTTC
TRBD1 | . | TRBJ1-4 | TRBV19 | CASRLATGGNEKLFF | TGTGCCAGTAGGCTAGCGACAGGGGGCAATGAAAAACTGTTTTTT
. | . | TRBJ2-2 | TRBV7-9 | CASSLDPPDRTGELFF | TGTGCCAGCAGCTTAGACCCACCTGATAGAACCGGGGAGCTGTTTTTT
. | . | TRBJ1-2 | TRBV9 | CASSVLGGFYGYTF | TGTGCCAGCAGCGTGTTAGGAGGTTTCTATGGCTACACCTTC
. | few | TRBJ1-4 | TRBV18 | CASSGREYEKLFF | TGTGCCAGCTCGGGCAGGGAATATGAAAAACTGTTTTTT
. | . | TRBJ2-2 | TRBV14 | CASSHGPGADTGELFF | TGTGCCAGCAGCCACGGGCCAGGGGCGGACACCGGGGAGCTGTTTTTT
TRBD2 | . | TRBJ2-3 | TRBV27 | CASSLGGGLGDTQYF | TGTGCCAGCAGTTTAGGCGGGGGGCTTGGGGATACGCAGTATTTT
. | . | TRBJ1-4 | TRBV5-1 | CASGAQANNEKLFF | TGCGCCAGCGGCGCCCAGGCCAATAATGAAAAACTGTTTTTT
TRBD1 | . | TRBJ2-7 | TRBV4-3 | CASSQDKGTAYEQYF | TGCGCCAGCAGCCAAGATAAAGGGACAGCCTACGAGCAGTACTTC
. | . | TRBJ1-1 | TRBV6-2/TRBV6-3 | CASSYGGAGGTEAFF | TGTGCCAGCAGTTACGGGGGGGCTGGAGGCACTGAAGCTTTCTTT
. | . | TRBJ1-5 | TRBV15 | CATSSEGDQPQHF | TGTGCCACCAGCAGCGAGGGTGATCAGCCCCAGCATTTT
TRBD2 | . | TRBJ2-1 | TRBV19 | CASRVAGSVRNEQFF | TGTGCCAGTAGAGTAGCGGGAAGTGTTCGGAATGAGCAGTTCTTC
. | . | TRBJ2-7 | TRBV21-1 | CATKQGSSYEQYF | TGTGCCACCAAACAGGGAAGCTCCTACGAGCAGTACTTC
. | . | TRBJ2-1 | TRBV7-2 | CASTKTEYNEQFF | TGTGCCAGCACCAAGACAGAGTACAATGAGCAGTTCTTC
. | . | TRBJ1-1 | TRBV15 | CATSVDGLNTEAFF | TGTGCCACCAGCGTGGATGGGCTGAACACTGAAGCTTTCTTT
TRBD1 | few | TRBJ1-6 | TRBV19 | CASSIGGGAQYSPLHF | TGTGCCAGTAGTATAGGAGGGGGCGCGCAATACTCACCCCTCCACTTT
. | . | TRBJ2-7 | TRBV6-2/TRBV6-3 | CASSRGRVPEQYF | TGTGCCAGCAGCAGGGGCAGGGTTCCCGAGCAGTACTTC
TRBD2 | . | TRBJ2-2 | TRBV19 | CASSSKAGGLLGTGELFF | TGTGCCAGTAGTTCGAAAGCGGGGGGCCTCCTGGGCACCGGGGAGCTGTTTTTT
. | few | TRBJ1-1 | TRBV5-1 | CASSLSGRSSVNTEAFF | TGCGCCAGCAGCTTGTCCGGTAGGTCCAGCGTGAACACTGAAGCTTTCTTT
TRBD1 | . | TRBJ1-5 | TRBV28 | CASRASRQGARQPQHF | TGTGCCAGCAGGGCCTCGCGGCAGGGGGCACGACAGCCCCAGCATTTT
. | once | TRBJ1-1 | TRBV4-3 | CASSQVGGFVGEAFF | TGCGCCAGCAGCCAAGTGGGGGGTTTTGTAGGTGAAGCTTTCTTT
TRBD1 | . | TRBJ2-7 | TRBV28 | CASGPQGTAAYEQYF | TGTGCCAGCGGCCCCCAGGGGACAGCGGCCTACGAGCAGTACTTC
. | few | TRBJ1-1 | TRBV7-6 | CASSPTDSGHLEAFF | TGTGCCAGCAGCCCAACCGACTCCGGACACCTAGAAGCTTTCTTT
. | . | TRBJ2-7 | TRBV27 | CASSLSGGNSYEQYF | TGTGCCAGCAGTTTATCGGGCGGGAACTCCTACGAGCAGTACTTC
. | . | TRBJ2-7 | TRBV13 | CASSLPRTGSEQYF | TGTGCCAGCAGCTTACCAAGAACAGGGTCCGAGCAGTACTTC
. | . | TRBJ1-2 | TRBV7-2 | CASSRDFPANYGYTF | TGTGCCAGCAGCCGGGACTTTCCCGCTAACTATGGCTACACCTTC
. | . | TRBJ1-1 | TRBV9 | CASSQTGIMNTEAFF | TGTGCCAGCAGCCAGACAGGTATCATGAACACTGAAGCTTTCTTT
. | . | TRBJ2-7 | TRBV29-1 | CSVGPRQGTYEQYF | TGCAGCGTTGGCCCCCGGCAGGGCACGTACGAGCAGTACTTC
. | . | TRBJ1-2 | TRBV28 | CASSIPGLFSGYTF | TGTGCCAGCAGTATCCCCGGACTCTTTTCGGGCTACACCTTC
TRBD2 | few | TRBJ2-1 | TRBV7-6 | CASSLGTSGGPGYYNEQFF | TGTGCCAGCAGCTTAGGGACTAGCGGGGGCCCGGGTTATTACAATGAGCAGTTCTTC
. | . | TRBJ2-3 | TRBV19 | CASSTTATDTQYF | TGTGCCAGTAGTACGACAGCCACAGATACGCAGTATTTT